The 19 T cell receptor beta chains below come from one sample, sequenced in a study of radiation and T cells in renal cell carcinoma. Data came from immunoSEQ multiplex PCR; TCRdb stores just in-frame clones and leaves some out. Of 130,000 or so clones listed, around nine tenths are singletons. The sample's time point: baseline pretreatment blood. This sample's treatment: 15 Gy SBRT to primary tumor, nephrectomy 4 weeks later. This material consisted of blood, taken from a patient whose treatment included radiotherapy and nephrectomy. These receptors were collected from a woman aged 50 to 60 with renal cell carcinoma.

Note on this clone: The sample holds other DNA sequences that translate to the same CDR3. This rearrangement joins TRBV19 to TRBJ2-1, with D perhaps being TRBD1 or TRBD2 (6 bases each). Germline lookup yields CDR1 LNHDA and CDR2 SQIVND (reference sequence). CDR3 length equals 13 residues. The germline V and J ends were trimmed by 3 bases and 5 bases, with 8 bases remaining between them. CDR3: CASSIGGNNEQFF. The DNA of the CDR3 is TGTGCCAGTAGTATCGGGGGCAACAATGAGCAGTTCTTC.

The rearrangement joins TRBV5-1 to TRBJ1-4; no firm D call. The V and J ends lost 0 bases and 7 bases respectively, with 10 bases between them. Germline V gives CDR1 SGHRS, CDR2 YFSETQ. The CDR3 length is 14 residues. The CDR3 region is CASSLGRGVEKLFF. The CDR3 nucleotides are TGCGCCAGCAGCTTGGGGAGAGGTGTTGAAAAACTGTTTTTT.

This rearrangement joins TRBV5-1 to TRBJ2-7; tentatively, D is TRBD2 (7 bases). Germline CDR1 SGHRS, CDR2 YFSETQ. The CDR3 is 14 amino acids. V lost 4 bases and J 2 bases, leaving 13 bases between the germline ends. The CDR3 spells CASSPRRGPYEQYF. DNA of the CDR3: TGCGCCAGCAGCCCTAGGCGGGGGCCCTACGAGCAGTACTTC.

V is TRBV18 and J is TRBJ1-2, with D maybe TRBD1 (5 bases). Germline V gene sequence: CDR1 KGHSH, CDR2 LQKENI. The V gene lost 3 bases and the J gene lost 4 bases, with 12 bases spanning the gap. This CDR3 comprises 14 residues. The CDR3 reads CASSPIGAAYGYTF. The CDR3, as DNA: TGTGCCAGCTCACCTATAGGGGCGGCCTATGGCTACACCTTC.

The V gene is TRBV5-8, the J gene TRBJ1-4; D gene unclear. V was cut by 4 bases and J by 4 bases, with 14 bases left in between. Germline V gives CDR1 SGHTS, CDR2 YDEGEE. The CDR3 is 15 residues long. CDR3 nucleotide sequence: TGTGCCAGCAGCAAAGGCCATGCCAATAATGAAAAACTGTTTTTT. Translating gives CASSKGHANNEKLFF. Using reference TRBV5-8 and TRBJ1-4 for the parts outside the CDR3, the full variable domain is EAGVTQSPTHLIKTRGQQATLRCSPISGHTSVYWYQQALGLGLQFLLWYDEGEERNRGNFPPRFSGRQFPNYSSELNVNALELEDSALYLCASSKGHANNEKLFFGSGTQLSVL.

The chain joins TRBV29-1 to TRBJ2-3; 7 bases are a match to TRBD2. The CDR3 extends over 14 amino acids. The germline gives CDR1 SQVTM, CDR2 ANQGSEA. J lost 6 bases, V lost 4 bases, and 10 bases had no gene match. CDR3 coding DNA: TGCAGCGTTGTGGGGAGGGTGCCCACGGATACGCAGTATTTT. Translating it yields CSVVGRVPTDTQYF.

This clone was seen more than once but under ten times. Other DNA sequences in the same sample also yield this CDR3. The CDR3 here is CASSLAQGYGYTF. DNA of the CDR3: TGTGCCAGCAGCTTAGCGCAGGGCTATGGCTACACCTTC. The chain couples TRBV7-9 to TRBJ1-2; possibly TRBD1 for D (5 bases). V gave up 0 bases and J gave up 4 bases, with 6 bases separating them. This CDR3 has 13 amino acids. Looked up from germline, CDR1 is SEHNR and CDR2 is FQNEAQ (reference sequence). The full variable domain, rest sourced from reference TRBV7-9 and TRBJ1-2, is DTGVSQNPRHKITKRGQNVTFRCDPISEHNRLYWYRQTLGQGPEFLTYFQNEAQLEKSRLLSDRFSAERPKGSFSTLEIQRTEQGDSAMYLCASSLAQGYGYTFGSGTRLTVV.

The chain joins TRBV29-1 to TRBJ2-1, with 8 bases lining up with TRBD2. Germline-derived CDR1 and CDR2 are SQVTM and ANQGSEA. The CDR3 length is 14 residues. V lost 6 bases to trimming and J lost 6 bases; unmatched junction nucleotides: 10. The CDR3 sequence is CSVPGGGLRNEQFF. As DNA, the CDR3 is TGCAGCGTCCCCGGGGGGGGTCTTCGCAATGAGCAGTTCTTC.

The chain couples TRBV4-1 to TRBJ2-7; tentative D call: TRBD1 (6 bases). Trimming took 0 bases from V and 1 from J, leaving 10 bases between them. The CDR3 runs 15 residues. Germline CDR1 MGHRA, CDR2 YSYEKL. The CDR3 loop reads CASSQEWTVSYEQYF. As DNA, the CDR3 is TGCGCCAGCAGCCAAGAGTGGACAGTTTCCTACGAGCAGTACTTC.

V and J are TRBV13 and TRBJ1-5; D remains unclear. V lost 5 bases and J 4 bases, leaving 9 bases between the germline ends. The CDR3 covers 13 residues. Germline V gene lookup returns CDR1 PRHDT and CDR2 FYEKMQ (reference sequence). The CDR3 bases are TGTGCCAGCAGCGCCTCGGGGAATCAGCCCCAGCATTTT. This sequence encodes CASSASGNQPQHF.

CDR3 coding DNA: TGTGCCAGCAGCTCCCGACAGGCCTATGGCTACACCTTC. Residues: CASSSRQAYGYTF. The rearrangement joins TRBV7-2 to TRBJ1-2, with D possibly matching TRBD1 (6 bases). CDR3 length equals 13 residues. Trimming shortened V by 4 bases and J by 4 bases, and 10 bases separated the two germline ends. Germline CDR1 is SGHTA and CDR2 is FQGNSA. Combining the CDR3 with reference TRBV7-2 and TRBJ1-2 gives the whole variable domain GAGVSQSPSNKVTEKGKDVELRCDPISGHTALYWYRQSLGQGLEFLIYFQGNSAPDKSGLPSDRFSAERTGGSVSTLTIQRTQQEDSAVYLCASSSRQAYGYTFGSGTRLTVV.

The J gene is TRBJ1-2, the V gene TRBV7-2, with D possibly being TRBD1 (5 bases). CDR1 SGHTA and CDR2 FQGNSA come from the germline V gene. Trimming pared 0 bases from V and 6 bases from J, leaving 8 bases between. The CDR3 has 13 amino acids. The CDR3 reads CASSLAGDDGYTF. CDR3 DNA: TGTGCCAGCAGCTTAGCAGGGGACGATGGCTACACCTTC.

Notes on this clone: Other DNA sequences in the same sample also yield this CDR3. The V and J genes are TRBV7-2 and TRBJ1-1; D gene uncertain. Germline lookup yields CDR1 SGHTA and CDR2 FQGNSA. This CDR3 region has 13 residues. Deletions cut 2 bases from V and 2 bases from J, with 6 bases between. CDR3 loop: CASSLRLNTEAFF. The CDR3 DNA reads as TGTGCCAGCAGCTTAAGGCTCAACACTGAAGCTTTCTTT. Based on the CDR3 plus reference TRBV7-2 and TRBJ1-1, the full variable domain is GAGVSQSPSNKVTEKGKDVELRCDPISGHTALYWYRQSLGQGLEFLIYFQGNSAPDKSGLPSDRFSAERTGGSVSTLTIQRTQQEDSAVYLCASSLRLNTEAFFGQGTRLTVV.

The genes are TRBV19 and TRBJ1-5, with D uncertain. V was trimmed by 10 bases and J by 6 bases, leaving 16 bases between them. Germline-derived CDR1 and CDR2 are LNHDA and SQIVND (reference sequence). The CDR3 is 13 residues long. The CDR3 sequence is CATSEQVGQPQHF. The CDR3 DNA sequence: TGTGCCACCTCCGAGCAGGTGGGTCAGCCCCAGCATTTT.

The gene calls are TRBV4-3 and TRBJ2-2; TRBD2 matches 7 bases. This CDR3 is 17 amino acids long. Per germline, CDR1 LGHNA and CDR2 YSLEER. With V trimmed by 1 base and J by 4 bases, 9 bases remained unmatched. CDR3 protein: CASSQGFSGGSTGELFF. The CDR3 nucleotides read TGCGCCAGCAGCCAAGGGTTCTCCGGGGGGAGCACCGGGGAGCTGTTTTTT.

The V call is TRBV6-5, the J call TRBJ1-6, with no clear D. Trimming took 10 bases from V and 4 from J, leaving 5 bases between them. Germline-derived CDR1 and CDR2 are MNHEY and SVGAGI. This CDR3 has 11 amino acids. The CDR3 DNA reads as TGTGCCACCGGTTATAATTCACCCCTCCACTTT. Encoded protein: CATGYNSPLHF.

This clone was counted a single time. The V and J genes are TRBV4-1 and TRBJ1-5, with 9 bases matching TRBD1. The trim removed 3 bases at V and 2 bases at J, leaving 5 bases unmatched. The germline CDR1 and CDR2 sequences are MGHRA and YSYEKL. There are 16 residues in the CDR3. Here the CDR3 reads CASSHTDRGGNQPQHF. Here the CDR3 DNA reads TGCGCCAGCAGCCACACGGACAGGGGAGGCAATCAGCCCCAGCATTTT.

The CDR3 nucleotides read TGTGCCAGGGAAGGGCCCCGAGGATTTTATGGCTACACCTTC. Its protein product is CAREGPRGFYGYTF. The rearrangement links TRBV2 to TRBJ1-2, with D unclear. CDR3 length: 14 residues. CDR1 is SNHLY and CDR2 is FYNNEI in the germline V gene. Trimming stripped 9 bases from V and 5 bases from J, with 19 bases between.

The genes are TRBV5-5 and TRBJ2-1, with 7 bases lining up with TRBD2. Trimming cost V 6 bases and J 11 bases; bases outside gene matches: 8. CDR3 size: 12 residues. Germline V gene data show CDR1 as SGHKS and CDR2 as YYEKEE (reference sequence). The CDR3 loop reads CASNSGEGKQFF. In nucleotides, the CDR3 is TGTGCCAGCAACAGTGGGGAGGGGAAGCAGTTCTTC.